This T cell receptor (beta chain) was profiled in a study of metastatic and nonmetastatic thyroid tumors. Study information: Blood and tumor or nodule tissue repertoires from malignant and benign thyroid patients were compared.

Thyroid surgery had not been preceded by any treatment in any patient. The V end lost 1 base, the J end lost 0 bases, and 7 bases lay between the germline ends. Germline values: CDR1 SGHNT, CDR2 YENEEA. CDR3 length: 14 residues. This clone was found many times. Its antigen is as yet unknown. Study conclusions and caveats: Malignant thyroid tumors reportedly exceeded benign nodules significantly in TCR beta diversity, with the difference appearing in blood and tumor.

Under the authors' procedure: The study's classifier, a distant-metastasis tool for papillary thyroid cancer, was built using CDR3 differences across clinicopathological groups. With MiXCR, TCRdb reprocessed the PCR reads. The V and J calls were not made by the authors but by TCRdb's processing. The sample lists around 45,000 clones; about 4% were seen once. The receptor comes from a female donor with papillary thyroid cancer or a benign thyroid nodule (not recorded which). Some clones in this sample may be carry-over from other donors' samples. Material for sequencing was blood. The rearrangement joins TRBV11-3 to TRBJ2-7; unclear D gene. CDR3 protein: CASSLGALSYEQYF. In nucleotides, the CDR3 is TGTGCCAGCAGCTTAGGGGCCCTCTCCTACGAGCAGTACTTC.